Below, 28 T cell receptor beta chains from the same sample are listed, as sequenced in a study of blood T cell repertoires in COVID-19 (dated by TCRdb to 2020 to 2022). To prepare the library, the immunoSEQ multiplex PCR assay was applied. TCRdb obtained this table from immuneACCESS and retained in-frame rearrangements with V and J assigned. These tables miss some clones; where compared with another copy, unresolved V genes account for less than half of the shortfall, and the remainder is unexplained. The sample table lists 200,000 to 250,000 clones, roughly 90% of them with a count of one. Together, the top ten hold about 9.3% of the sample. Sample: PBMCs or T cells enriched from blood (not recorded which). Every receptor here comes from a man aged 18 to 30 with acute COVID-19.

The chain employs TRBV21-1 and TRBJ1-6. TRBV21-1 is shown as a pseudogene. There are 20 residues in the CDR3. This CDR3 is CASSKKGTSGRAPHNSPLHF. Here the CDR3 DNA reads TGTGCCAGCAGCAAGAAAGGAACTAGCGGGAGGGCCCCCCATAATTCACCCCTCCACTTT.

The V call is TRBV7-3, the J call TRBJ2-5, with 7 nucleotides matching TRBD2. Trimming cost V 9 bases and J 7 bases; bases outside gene matches: 17. Germline V lookup: CDR1 SGHTA, CDR2 FQGTGA. The CDR3 consists of 15 residues. The CDR3 sequence is CARRERDSEGRTQYF. Here the CDR3 DNA reads TGTGCCAGGAGAGAGCGGGACTCAGAGGGTCGGACCCAGTACTTC.

The rearrangement uses TRBV28 and TRBJ1-5; D gene unclear. CDR1 and CDR2 (germline): MDHEN, SYDVKM. This CDR3 contains 11 residues. Trimming took 2 bases from V and 7 from J, leaving 3 bases between them. Here the CDR3 reads CASSLGQPQHF. In nucleotides, the CDR3 is TGTGCCAGCAGTTTAGGCCAGCCCCAGCATTTT.

The chain couples TRBV28 to TRBJ1-6; TRBD1 might be the D (6 bases). Deletions cut 4 bases from V and 9 bases from J, with 16 bases between. The V gene's germline CDR1 is MDHEN and CDR2 SYDVKM. The CDR3 has 15 amino acids. The CDR3: CASSYTQGLGSPLHF. Written as DNA, the CDR3 is TGTGCCAGCAGTTACACACAGGGTTTAGGTTCACCCCTCCACTTT.

The rearrangement uses TRBV10-3 and TRBJ2-7; TRBD2 matches at 10 bases. With V trimmed by 10 bases and J by 6 bases, 9 bases remained unmatched. Germline CDR1 reads ENHRY; CDR2 reads SYGVKD. The CDR3 contains 13 residues. CDR3 bases: TGTGCCACGACCATAGCGGGAGGACCCGAGCAGTACTTC. Protein sequence: CATTIAGGPEQYF.

The chain combines TRBV19 with TRBJ2-2; 10 nucleotides agree with TRBD1. The germline gives CDR1 LNHDA, CDR2 SQIVND (reference sequence). The junction had 11 bases not matched to a gene; V was cut back by 0 bases and J by 7 bases. The CDR3 extends over 18 amino acids. DNA for the CDR3: TGTGCCAGTAGTATAGAGGGCGGGACAGGGGTTGATCACGGGGAGCTGTTTTTT. This sequence encodes CASSIEGGTGVDHGELFF. Full variable domain (outside the CDR3, taken from reference TRBV19 and TRBJ2-2): DGGITQSPKYLFRKEGQNVTLSCEQNLNHDAMYWYRQDPGQGLRLIYYSQIVNDFQKGDIAEGYSVSREKKESFPLTVTSAQKNPTAFYLCASSIEGGTGVDHGELFFGEGSRLTVL.

The chain uses TRBV11-2 and TRBJ2-7, with unresolved D. This CDR3 is 12 amino acids long. The germline V and J ends were trimmed by 0 bases and 6 bases, with 6 bases remaining between them. Germline CDR1 and CDR2: SGHAT and FQNNGV. The CDR3 sequence: CASSLERSEQYF. In nucleotides, the CDR3 is TGTGCCAGCAGCTTAGAGAGGAGCGAGCAGTACTTC.

This chain joins TRBV19 and TRBJ1-3; D remains unclear. Between the trimmed V and J ends, which lost 1 base and 2 bases, there was a span of 6 bases. The CDR3 has 14 amino acids. CDR1 LNHDA and CDR2 SQIVND come from the germline V gene (reference sequence). CDR3 sequence reads: CASSIGGAGNTIYF. DNA of the CDR3: TGTGCCAGTAGTATAGGAGGAGCTGGAAACACCATATATTTT.

This clone was recorded once. The V call is TRBV6-2 or TRBV6-3, the J call TRBJ2-5, with a weak D call TRBD1 (6 bases). CDR3 length: 15 residues. Deletions cut 6 bases from V and 2 bases from J, with 16 bases between. Germline V lookup: CDR1 MNHEY, CDR2 SVGEGT. CDR3 bases: TGTGCCAGCAGCCCACCCAGACAGGCACAAGAGACCCAGTACTTC. This sequence encodes CASSPPRQAQETQYF.

The chain links TRBV2 to TRBJ2-7, with a tentative D call TRBD2 (5 bases). Germline V gene sequence: CDR1 SNHLY, CDR2 FYNNEI. Trimming stripped 6 bases from V and 3 bases from J, with 12 bases between. The CDR3 sequence is 13 residues long. CDR3 DNA: TGTGCCAGCAGGGGAACCGGGAACTACGAGCAGTACTTC. Amino acids: CASRGTGNYEQYF.

The chain links TRBV7-9 to TRBJ2-5; 7 nucleotides align to TRBD1. Germline V CDR1 and CDR2: SEHNR, FQNEAQ (reference sequence). V lost 5 bases to trimming and J lost 1 base; unmatched junction nucleotides: 4. The CDR3 is 14 amino acids. CDR3 in amino acids: CASSTGTAQETQYF. The CDR3 DNA sequence: TGTGCCAGCAGCACCGGGACAGCCCAAGAGACCCAGTACTTC.

The V and J genes are TRBV11-3 and TRBJ2-7, with TRBD1 matching 9 bases. The V gene's germline CDR1 is SGHNT and CDR2 YENEEA. V gave up 8 bases and J gave up 4 bases; unmatched junction bases: 6. The CDR3 has 13 amino acids. In nucleotides, the CDR3 is TGTGCCAGCCGGGACAGGGACTTATACGAGCAGTACTTC. Amino acids: CASRDRDLYEQYF.

The DNA of the CDR3 is TGTGCCAGCAGTTTCAGTAGGGGGAGAGGAGAAGCTTTCTTT. Its translation: CASSFSRGRGEAFF. The gene calls are TRBV27 and TRBJ1-1, with D perhaps TRBD1 (6 bases). V lost 3 bases and J lost 8, with 16 bases in between. The CDR3 runs 14 residues. Germline CDR1 and CDR2: MNHEY and SMNVEV (reference sequence).

The rearrangement joins TRBV28 to TRBJ1-3; 7 bases line up with TRBD1. This CDR3 comprises 15 residues. V was clipped by 7 bases and J by 0 bases; unmatched bases: 6. From germline, CDR1 is MDHEN and CDR2 SYDVKM. CDR3 sequence (DNA): TGTGCCAGCAACTTAGGGACAGCCTCTGGAAACACCATATATTTT. Its translation is CASNLGTASGNTIYF.

The genes are TRBV28 and TRBJ2-7; 7 bases are shared with TRBD1. The germline V gene has CDR1 MDHEN and CDR2 SYDVKM. The CDR3 has 16 amino acids. The ends lost 7 bases at V and 3 bases at J; junction bases unmatched: 15. The CDR3, as DNA: TGTGCCAGCAAACCGGTGTTCGGGACAGAAGTCTACGAGCAGTACTTC. Its translation is CASKPVFGTEVYEQYF. The variable domain in full, completed from reference TRBV28 and TRBJ2-7, reads DVKVTQSSRYLVKRTGEKVFLECVQDMDHENMFWYRQDPGLGLRLIYFSYDVKMKEKGDIPEGYSVSREKKERFSLILESASTNQTSMYLCASKPVFGTEVYEQYFGPGTRLTVT.

The chain combines TRBV6-1 with TRBJ2-7; tentatively, D is TRBD2 (6 bases). Per germline, CDR1 MNHNS and CDR2 SASEGT. The CDR3 loop spans 13 amino acids. Trimming took off 3 bases at V and 2 bases at J, with 8 bases between the two ends. The CDR3, as DNA: TGTGCCAGCAGTGACGGGAGTGCCTACGAGCAGTACTTC. This codes for CASSDGSAYEQYF.

The rearrangement links TRBV4-2 to TRBJ2-2, with 7 bases that match TRBD2. CDR3 length: 15 residues. The junction had 7 bases not matched to a gene; V was cut back by 2 bases and J by 7 bases. Looked up from germline, CDR1 is LGHNA and CDR2 is YNFKEQ. CDR3 DNA: TGTGCCAGCAGCCAACTCGCGGGAGTCATCGGGGAGCTGTTTTTT. It encodes CASSQLAGVIGELFF.

The chain joins TRBV11-2 to TRBJ2-7; 15 bases line up with TRBD2. Germline lookup yields CDR1 SGHAT and CDR2 FQNNGV. The CDR3 length is 16 residues. V shed 3 bases, J shed 5 bases, and the junction held 5 bases outside the gene matches. The CDR3 coding sequence is TGTGCCAGCAGCTTCGGAGGACTAGCGGGAGGGGACGAGCAGTACTTC. It encodes CASSFGGLAGGDEQYF.

The chain has TRBV25-1 and TRBJ2-7, with 8 bases aligning to TRBD2. V was pared by 5 bases and J by 2 bases, with 2 bases of the junction left unmatched. Germline CDR1 and CDR2: MGHDK and SYGVNS. This CDR3 is built from 13 residues. The CDR3 nucleotides read TGTGCCAGCAGTAGAGCGGGGGCCTACGAGCAGTACTTC. Its translation is CASSRAGAYEQYF.

The rearrangement uses TRBV2 and TRBJ2-5, with a weak D call TRBD1 (5 bases). V gave up 3 bases and J gave up 1 base, with 9 bases separating them. This CDR3 has 14 amino acids. Germline-derived CDR1 and CDR2 are SNHLY and FYNNEI. CDR3 loop: CASSDETAQETQYF. In nucleotides, the CDR3 is TGTGCCAGCAGTGACGAGACAGCCCAAGAGACCCAGTACTTC.

The chain carries TRBV25-1 and TRBJ2-7; D unclear. This CDR3 is 12 amino acids long. Germline loops: CDR1 MGHDK, CDR2 SYGVNS. The V end was cut by 8 bases, the J end by 2 bases, with 10 bases between. The CDR3 protein is CASGPGTYEQYF. The CDR3 DNA follows: TGTGCCAGCGGGCCAGGAACCTACGAGCAGTACTTC.

V usage is TRBV9 and J usage is TRBJ2-5; 8 nucleotides line up with TRBD2. With 4 bases clipped from V and 7 bases from J, the junction kept 15 bases outside the gene matches. CDR3 length: 16 residues. Germline lookup yields CDR1 SGDLS and CDR2 YYNGEE. The CDR3 is CASSPRSGGRNRTQYF. CDR3 nucleotides: TGTGCCAGCAGCCCCAGGTCGGGCGGGAGGAACCGGACCCAGTACTTC.

This clone was found a few times. V gene TRBV28 combines with J gene TRBJ1-6; 8 nucleotides match TRBD1. The germline gives CDR1 MDHEN, CDR2 SYDVKM. The CDR3 consists of 15 residues. The V and J ends lost 2 bases and 11 bases, in that order; junction bases with no gene match: 8. Here the CDR3 DNA reads TGTGCCAGCAGTTTAGAGGACAGGGTTTCCGCACCCCTCCACTTT. Amino acid sequence: CASSLEDRVSAPLHF.

The rearrangement joins TRBV6-4 to TRBJ1-6; 7 bases agree with TRBD1. Germline CDR1 reads MRHNA; CDR2 reads SNTAGT. The CDR3 contains 15 residues. J gave up 7 bases and V 3 bases, and 6 bases lay outside the gene matches. Here the CDR3 reads CASSDIDRENSPLHF. The CDR3 DNA reads TGTGCCAGCAGTGATATAGACAGGGAAAATTCACCCCTCCACTTT.

The chain employs TRBV19 and TRBJ1-5; no clear D gene. This CDR3 is built from 13 residues. V was cut by 5 bases and J by 4 bases, with 9 bases left in between. CDR1 and CDR2 (germline): LNHDA, SQIVND (reference sequence). CDR3 region: CASSGGFNQPQHF. CDR3 DNA: TGTGCCAGTAGTGGAGGATTTAATCAGCCCCAGCATTTT.

This chain joins TRBV4-1 and TRBJ1-4; D might be TRBD1 (5 bases). V lost 0 bases to trimming and J lost 0 bases, with 14 bases between them. The length of the CDR3 is 18 residues. CDR1 and CDR2 from the germline V gene are MGHRA and YSYEKL. The DNA for the CDR3 is TGCGCCAGCAGCCAAGAGGGAGGGGTCGGGGCAACTAATGAAAAACTGTTTTTT. Encoded protein: CASSQEGGVGATNEKLFF.

The chain links TRBV4-1 to TRBJ2-7, with TRBD1 as a possible D gene (7 bases). Germline V gives CDR1 MGHRA, CDR2 YSYEKL. This CDR3 region has 16 residues. Trimming took off 0 bases at V and 0 bases at J, with 12 bases between the two ends. The chain's CDR3 is CASSQDRGTASYEQYF. The CDR3 DNA reads TGCGCCAGCAGCCAAGATCGCGGGACAGCCTCCTACGAGCAGTACTTC.

J is TRBJ2-7 and V is TRBV19; D might be TRBD1 (6 bases). The CDR3 runs 16 residues. CDR1 and CDR2 (germline): LNHDA, SQIVND (reference sequence). Trimming took off 11 bases at V and 6 bases at J, with 29 bases between the two ends. CDR3 in DNA: TGTGCCGGGGGCTATGGGGTTCGCTCCCTCTCTACCGAGCAGTACTTC. It is translated as CAGGYGVRSLSTEQYF.